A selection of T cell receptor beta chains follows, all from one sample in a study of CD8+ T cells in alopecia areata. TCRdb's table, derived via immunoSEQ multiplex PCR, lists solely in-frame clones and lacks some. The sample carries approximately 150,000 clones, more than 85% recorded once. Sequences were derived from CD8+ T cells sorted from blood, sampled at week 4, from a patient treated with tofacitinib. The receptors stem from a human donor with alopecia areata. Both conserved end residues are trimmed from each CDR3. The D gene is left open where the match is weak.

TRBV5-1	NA	ASSLVESVEIQETQY
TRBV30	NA	AWSVRFYNEQF
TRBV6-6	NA	ASCPDWENIQY
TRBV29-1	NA	SVVFTGKDIQY
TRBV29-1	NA	SVERAEKLF
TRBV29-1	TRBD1	SVEDPGQSYEQY
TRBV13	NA	ASSLRGSYEGQY
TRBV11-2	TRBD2	ASSLGGSSYEQY
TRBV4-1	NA	ASSDIFSTGVLSEQY
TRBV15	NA	ATSRESGYEQY
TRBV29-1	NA	SATGTSNTGELF
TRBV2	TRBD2	ASIGEGVNIQY
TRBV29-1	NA	SVEGGAPMNTEAF
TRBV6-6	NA	ASSYSHTEAF
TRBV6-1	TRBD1	ASSTRDRPSNEQF
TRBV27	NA	ASSLSGATYEQY
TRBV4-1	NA	ASSQVSPSYEQY
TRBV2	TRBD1	ASRPRDRGPGQPQH
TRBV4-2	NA	ASRAHGFGSSYEQY
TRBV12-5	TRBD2	ASGLVGSGRGSYEQY
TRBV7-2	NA	ASSLGPHTNYGYT
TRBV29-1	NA	SVEVAGSSYNEQF
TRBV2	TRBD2	ASSEGTSGGQETQY
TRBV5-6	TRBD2	ASSLAPSGRKGEQF
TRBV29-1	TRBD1	SVDDRDSSYNEQF
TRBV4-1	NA	ASSQDRDTEAF
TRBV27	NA	ASSLLSRTNTEAF